Each of the 10 T cell receptor beta chains below was sequenced from the same sample in a study of T cells in Graves' hyperthyroidism and ophthalmopathy. Amplified TCR beta CDR3 regions derived from RNA transcripts. A set of HTBI primers served as the primers for a first-round RT-PCR of the TCR CDR3. One entry per CDR3 protein, called by TCRdb with MiXCR from the multiplex PCR reads. The repertoire has around 520,000 distinct CDR3 sequences, roughly 15% of them found once; the top ten carry approximately 15%. Sequencing was done on a sample of blood. These receptors originate from a woman in her thirties or forties with Graves' hyperthyroidism.

The table lists this clonotype with a few counts. A much larger clone lies a single base off, so this may be a read error. It is likely a read error, because the conserved phenylalanine at the end of the CDR3 is missing. The chain joins TRBV7-2 to TRBJ2-5; D not resolved. Germline CDR1 SGHTA, CDR2 FQGNSA. The V end lost 5 bases, the J end lost 3 bases, and 19 bases lay between the germline ends. This CDR3 is built from 16 residues. This chain's CDR3 is CASSPRRQVVKETQYL. The CDR3 nucleotides are TGTGCCAGCAGCCCCAGACGGCAGGTTGTGAAAGAGACCCAGTACCTC.

The CDR3: CASPGLADSSYEQYF. The CDR3 region has the DNA TGCGCCAGTCCGGGACTAGCGGATAGCTCCTACGAGCAGTACTTC. The chain combines TRBV10-1 with TRBJ2-7; the match to TRBD2 covers 11 bases. V lost 9 bases and J lost 0; bases outside the gene matches: 7. The CDR3 contains 15 residues. Germline assignment: CDR1 WNHNN and CDR2 SYGVQD (reference sequence).

This clonotype came up many times. The J gene is TRBJ2-1, the V gene TRBV5-1, with 7 bases that match TRBD2. The CDR3 consists of 16 residues. Germline CDR1 SGHRS, CDR2 YFSETQ. With V trimmed by 0 bases and J by 6 bases, 9 bases remained unmatched. This chain's CDR3 is CASSLGMAGALNEQFF. Written as DNA, the CDR3 is TGCGCCAGCAGCTTGGGGATGGCGGGAGCCCTCAATGAGCAGTTCTTC.

The rearrangement joins TRBV27 to TRBJ2-1; TRBD2 matches at 11 bases. Germline CDR1 and CDR2: MNHEY and SMNVEV (reference sequence). The V segment lost 4 bases and the J segment 4 bases; nucleotides outside the gene matches: 3. CDR3 size: 15 residues. The CDR3 DNA is TGTGCCAGCAGTTCCTGGACTAGCGGGTACAATGAGCAGTTCTTC. It is translated as CASSSWTSGYNEQFF.

This clonotype was counted ten times or more. J is TRBJ2-3 and V is TRBV12-3 or TRBV12-4; TRBD1 agrees at 12 bases. V dropped 2 bases and J dropped 0; count of bases not matched to a gene: 6. This CDR3 is 18 amino acids long. The chain's CDR3 is CASSLWGQGALSTDTQYF. CDR3 nucleotides: TGTGCCAGCAGTTTATGGGGACAGGGGGCCCTTAGCACAGATACGCAGTATTTT.

Worth noting for this clonotype: At one of its ends the junction is not consistent with the germline gene, which may arise from a read error. The V and J genes are TRBV11-3 and TRBJ2-7, with no clear D. The CDR3 covers 14 residues. CDR1 and CDR2 from the germline V gene are SGHNT and YENEEA. The CDR3 DNA sequence: TGTGCCAGCAGCTCCAGATCCAATCCGGGTCCTGCGGACTTC. The encoded protein is CASSSRSNPGPADF.

The sample holds many counts of this clonotype. This chain connects TRBV5-1 to TRBJ1-1; D call uncertain. The ends were cut back, 0 bases at V and 0 bases at J, with 12 bases in the middle. The CDR3 extends over 16 amino acids. Germline CDR1 and CDR2: SGHRS and YFSETQ. CDR3 sequence reads: CASSLAGQPMNTEAFF. The CDR3 DNA is TGCGCCAGCAGCTTGGCCGGGCAGCCTATGAACACTGAAGCTTTCTTT.

This clonotype was detected once. V gene TRBV19 combines with J gene TRBJ2-1; D unresolved. V lost 4 bases to trimming and J lost 5 bases, with 18 bases between them. The CDR3 runs 16 residues. Germline CDR1 LNHDA, CDR2 SQIVND (reference sequence). CDR3 DNA: TGTGCCAGTAGTAGCTTCCCCCTTGGAGATCACAATGAGCAGTTCTTC. The encoded protein is CASSSFPLGDHNEQFF.

At least ten counts were recorded for this clonotype. This chain links TRBV7-3 with TRBJ2-1; 7 bases are shared with TRBD1. Unmatched junction bases numbered 8, after V lost 5 bases and J lost 4 bases. Germline CDR1 is SGHTA and CDR2 is FQGTGA. The CDR3 covers 15 residues. This chain's CDR3 is CASSKGAKLYNEQFF. The DNA of the CDR3 is TGTGCCAGCAGCAAGGGGGCAAAACTTTACAATGAGCAGTTCTTC.

This clonotype was counted a few times. The V gene is TRBV7-9, the J gene TRBJ1-4; weak D call: TRBD1 (6 bases). CDR3 size: 18 residues. Germline CDR1 reads SEHNR; CDR2 reads FQNEAQ (reference sequence). Trimming left V 2 bases short and J 3 bases short, with 19 bases between. The CDR3 bases are TGTGCCAGCAGCTTATTATTTGAGGAACAGGGACCTAATGAAAAACTGTTTTTT. This encodes CASSLLFEEQGPNEKLFF.